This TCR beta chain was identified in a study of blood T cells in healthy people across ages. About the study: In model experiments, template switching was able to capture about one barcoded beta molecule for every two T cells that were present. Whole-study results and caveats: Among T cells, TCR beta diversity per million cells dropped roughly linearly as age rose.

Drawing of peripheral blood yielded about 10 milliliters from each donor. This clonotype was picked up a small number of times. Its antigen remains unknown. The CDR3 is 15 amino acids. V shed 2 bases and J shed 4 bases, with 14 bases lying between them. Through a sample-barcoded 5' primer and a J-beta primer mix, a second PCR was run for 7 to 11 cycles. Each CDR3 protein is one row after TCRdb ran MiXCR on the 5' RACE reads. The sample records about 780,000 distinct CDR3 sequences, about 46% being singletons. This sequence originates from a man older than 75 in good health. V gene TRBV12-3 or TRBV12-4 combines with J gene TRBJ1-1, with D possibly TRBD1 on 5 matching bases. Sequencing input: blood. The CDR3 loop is CASSLIGVGTTEAFF. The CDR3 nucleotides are TGTGCCAGCAGTTTAATTGGGGTAGGGACCACTGAAGCTTTCTTT.